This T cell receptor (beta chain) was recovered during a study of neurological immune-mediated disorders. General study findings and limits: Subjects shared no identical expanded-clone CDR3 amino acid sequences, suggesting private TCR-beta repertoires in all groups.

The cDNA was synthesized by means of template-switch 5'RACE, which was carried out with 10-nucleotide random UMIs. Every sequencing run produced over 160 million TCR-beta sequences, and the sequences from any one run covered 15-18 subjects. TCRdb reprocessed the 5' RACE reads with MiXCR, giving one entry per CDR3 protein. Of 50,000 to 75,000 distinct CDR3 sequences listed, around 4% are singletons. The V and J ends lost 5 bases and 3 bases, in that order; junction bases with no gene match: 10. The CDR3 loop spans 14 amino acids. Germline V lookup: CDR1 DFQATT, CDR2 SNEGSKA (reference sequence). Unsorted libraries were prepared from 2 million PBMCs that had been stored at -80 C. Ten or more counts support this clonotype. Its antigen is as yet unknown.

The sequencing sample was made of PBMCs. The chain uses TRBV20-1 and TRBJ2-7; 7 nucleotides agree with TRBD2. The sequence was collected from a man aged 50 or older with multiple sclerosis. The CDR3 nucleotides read TGCAGTGCTCCAGGGCGGGGGTCAGTCTACGAGCAGTACTTC. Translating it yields CSAPGRGSVYEQYF.